This record concerns one TCR beta chain sequence. Its antigen is undetermined. Combining a sample-barcoded 5' primer with a J-beta primer mix, a second PCR ran for about 6 to 12 cycles. TCRdb called the 5' RACE reads again in MiXCR, with one record for every CDR3 protein. Here the sample spans over 1,500,000 distinct CDR3 sequences, roughly 50% being singletons. This CDR3 is 15 amino acids long. V shed 1 base and J shed 0 bases, with 10 bases lying between them. CDR1 is SGHRS, CDR2 YFSETQ, per germline. The donors, aged roughly 6 to 95, were healthy Caucasians from Russia. The data were taken from a study of blood T cells in healthy people across ages. For the study at large: Per two T cells, template switching captured roughly one barcoded beta molecule. The study's findings and limits: Per-million-T-cell TCR beta diversity fell roughly linearly with age. No one knew whether donors had CMV, which possibly confounded expanded clonotype changes.

The TCR comes from a woman in her thirties or forties in good health. The J gene is TRBJ1-2, the V gene TRBV5-1, with no clear D. The sample comprised blood. The DNA for the CDR3 is TGCGCCAGCAGCTTGTTGAGTCAAGCTAACTATGGCTACACCTTC. This sequence encodes CASSLLSQANYGYTF.